The 5 T cell receptor beta chains in this list originate from one sample, sequenced in a study of blood T cells in healthy people across ages. For the second PCR, which ran for roughly 6 to 12 cycles, a sample-barcoded 5' primer and a J-beta primer mix were used. TCRdb analysed the 5' RACE reads with MiXCR anew, one entry per CDR3 protein. The sample includes fewer than 2,000,000 distinct CDR3 sequences, about two fifths of them seen just once. Sequenced sample: blood. These receptors were obtained from a human donor in good health.

Worth noting for this clonotype: The conserved phenylalanine or tryptophan normally closing the CDR3 is absent here, so this likely arose from a read error. This chain links TRBV11-1 with TRBJ2-6; 8 bases agree with TRBD1. In germline, CDR1 is SGHAT, CDR2 FQDESV (reference sequence). J gave up 3 bases and V 3 bases, and 4 bases lay outside the gene matches. This CDR3 comprises 16 residues. The CDR3 nucleotides are TGTGCCAGCAGCTTCCAGGGGGCGCGTGGGGCCAACGTCCTGACTGTC. Protein product: CASSFQGARGANVLTV.

This clonotype showed up just a few times. V usage is TRBV13 and J usage is TRBJ2-3; D is tentatively TRBD1 or TRBD2 (5 bases each). V was shortened by 7 bases and J by 5 bases, with 13 bases between the two germline ends. Per germline, CDR1 PRHDT and CDR2 FYEKMQ (reference sequence). This CDR3 has 13 residues. The CDR3 nucleotides read TGTGCCAGCACCCTCGGGGCGCAAGATACGCAGTATTTT. Translation gives CASTLGAQDTQYF.

With respect to this clonotype: This clone may be a read error of a much larger clone one base away. The chain couples TRBV5-5 to TRBJ2-7, with D uncertain. Trimming removed 4 bases from V and 7 bases from J, with 15 bases in between. Germline V CDR1 and CDR2: SGHKS, YYEKEE (reference sequence). This CDR3 region has 13 residues. The CDR3 region has the DNA TGTGCCAGCAGCGCCGACATTTACAATGAGCAGTACTTC. Its translation is CASSADIYNEQYF.

The V and J genes are TRBV29-1 and TRBJ2-3; TRBD2 might be the D (6 bases). CDR1 is SQVTM, CDR2 ANQGSEA, per germline. The length of the CDR3 is 14 residues. V was cut by 4 bases and J by 1 base, with 12 bases left in between. The CDR3 protein is CSVGGAGGTDTQYF. CDR3 nucleotide sequence: TGCAGCGTTGGCGGGGCAGGAGGCACAGATACGCAGTATTTT.

The chain employs TRBV7-2 and TRBJ1-2, with a tentative D call TRBD1 (5 bases). The CDR3 runs 15 residues. V was pared by 2 bases and J by 2 bases, with 12 bases between. Germline CDR1 and CDR2: SGHTA and FQGNSA. CDR3 nucleotides: TGTGCCAGCAGCTTACGGAGGGGACCCAACTATGGCTACACCTTC. Its translation is CASSLRRGPNYGYTF. Looking up the rest from reference TRBV7-2 and TRBJ1-2 gives the full variable domain: GAGVSQSPSNKVTEKGKDVELRCDPISGHTALYWYRQSLGQGLEFLIYFQGNSAPDKSGLPSDRFSAERTGGSVSTLTIQRTQQEDSAVYLCASSLRRGPNYGYTFGSGTRLTVV.